This T cell receptor beta chain was sequenced for a study of blood T cell repertoires in COVID-19. Study in general: The United States, Italy and Spain supplied acute and convalescent COVID-19 samples. Sources were T cells, B-cell-depleted T cells, or PBMCs; the material itself was cDNA or gDNA.

After removal of 6 bases from V and 4 bases from J, the junction contained 7 bases not matched to a gene. The germline gives CDR1 SQVTM, CDR2 ANQGSEA. CDR3 size: 13 residues. Patients from Seattle were sampled longitudinally, starting during active infection. In its sample, this clone was seen once. As originally analysed: Amplified reference gene primers provided the basis for estimating nucleated cell counts. Using immunoSEQ multiplex PCR, the repertoire was profiled, and TCRdb retains in-frame clones only, with some absent. D and trimming come from the DNA, and the V and J calls and clone size come from that table. The table has almost 300,000 clones, over 85% seen once.

This TCR came from a woman in her twenties or thirties with COVID-19, enrolled during active disease. The chain combines TRBV29-1 with TRBJ1-1; 8 bases are a match to TRBD1. Sequencing used peripheral blood. The CDR3 is CSVAGTGFTEAFF. DNA for the CDR3: TGCAGCGTAGCCGGGACAGGCTTCACTGAAGCTTTCTTT.